Each of the 26 T cell receptor beta chains below was sequenced from the same sample in a study of technical replicates of blood from a few donors. Clones were sequenced by immunoSEQ multiplex PCR, and TCRdb holds only the in-frame ones, with some missing. Among 75,000 to 95,000 clones listed, about 95% were seen once. The sequenced sample was T cells isolated from PBMCs. All receptors derive from a human donor in good health.

This clone was recorded once. The chain has TRBV5-4 and TRBJ2-5; D perhaps matches TRBD2 (5 bases). V was trimmed by 0 bases and J by 0 bases, leaving 12 bases between them. CDR3 length: 16 amino acids. Germline V lookup: CDR1 SGHNT, CDR2 YYREEE (reference sequence). CDR3 bases: TGTGCCAGCAGCTTGGCCACGAGGGAGTACCAAGAGACCCAGTACTTC. This encodes CASSLATREYQETQYF.

This sequence joins TRBV5-1 and TRBJ1-1; D uncertain. CDR3 length: 14 residues. Germline CDR1 is SGHRS and CDR2 is YFSETQ. V lost 4 bases, J lost 0 bases, and 10 bases lay in between. In DNA form, the CDR3 reads TGCGCCAGCAGCGGGTGGAGTATGAACACTGAAGCTTTCTTT. The encoded protein is CASSGWSMNTEAFF.

The CDR3 coding sequence is TGTGCCAGCAGATATTCCGGGACTAGTGCCTACGAGCAGTACTTC. This translates into CASRYSGTSAYEQYF. The chain uses TRBV14 and TRBJ2-7; 8 bases agree with TRBD2. The CDR3 totals 15 residues. The V and J ends lost 6 bases and 2 bases, in that order; junction bases with no gene match: 9. Germline V CDR1 and CDR2: SGHDN, FVKESK.

This chain uses TRBV4-1 with TRBJ1-4; D gene unclear. In germline, CDR1 is MGHRA, CDR2 YSYEKL. Trimming left V 2 bases short and J 7 bases short, with 17 bases between. This CDR3 comprises 16 residues. In nucleotides, the CDR3 is TGCGCCAGCAGCCAATGGGAGGGTGAAGGGCCTGAAAAACTGTTTTTT. Translated, it gives CASSQWEGEGPEKLFF.

The chain uses TRBV28 and TRBJ2-2; 9 nucleotides align to TRBD1. Germline lookup yields CDR1 MDHEN and CDR2 SYDVKM. The V and J ends lost 8 bases and 4 bases, in that order; junction bases with no gene match: 8. CDR3 length equals 15 residues. CDR3 amino acids: CASVLTGGSTGELFF. Here the CDR3 DNA reads TGTGCCAGCGTTTTGACAGGGGGTTCCACCGGGGAGCTGTTTTTT.

The V and J genes are TRBV7-2 and TRBJ2-5; 11 bases are a match to TRBD1. The germline V gene has CDR1 SGHTA and CDR2 FQGNSA. Trimming took 2 bases from V and 4 from J; bases not matched to a gene: 9. The CDR3 is 17 amino acids. The CDR3 reads CASSLQGQGVVRETQYF. In nucleotides, the CDR3 is TGTGCCAGCAGCTTACAGGGACAGGGGGTCGTTCGAGAGACCCAGTACTTC.

The chain is built from TRBV9 and TRBJ2-2; D gene unclear. Germline lookup yields CDR1 SGDLS and CDR2 YYNGEE. The ends were cut back, 0 bases at V and 4 bases at J, with 4 bases in the middle. This CDR3 is 13 amino acids long. The CDR3 nucleotides read TGTGCCAGCAGCGTAGCCAGCACCGGGGAGCTGTTTTTT. Its translation: CASSVASTGELFF.

V usage is TRBV7-2 and J usage is TRBJ1-2; no firm D call. CDR1 and CDR2 from the germline V gene are SGHTA and FQGNSA. The V and J ends lost 8 bases and 3 bases respectively, with 13 bases between them. The CDR3 loop spans 13 amino acids. CDR3 bases: TGTGCCAGCCGCCCCCCTAACCACTATGGCTACACCTTC. Translation gives CASRPPNHYGYTF.

This chain joins TRBV6-5 and TRBJ2-2, with TRBD2 matching 11 bases. The CDR3 sequence is 15 residues long. The germline CDR1 and CDR2 sequences are MNHEY and SVGAGI. The V and J ends lost 7 bases and 6 bases, in that order; junction bases with no gene match: 7. CDR3 sequence (DNA): TGTGCCAGCAAAATCGGGACTAGCGGCTCCGGGGAGCTGTTTTTT. Protein product: CASKIGTSGSGELFF.

The table lists this clone with a count of one. This chain connects TRBV7-9 to TRBJ1-2, with TRBD1 matching over 7 bases. This CDR3 has 15 amino acids. V lost 4 bases, J lost 7 bases, and 12 bases stayed unmatched. Germline CDR1 is SEHNR and CDR2 is FQNEAQ (reference sequence). The DNA of the CDR3 is TGTGCCAGCAGCTCCGACCTGGACAGGCTGTTTGGCTACACCTTC. Protein sequence: CASSSDLDRLFGYTF.

In nucleotides, the CDR3 is TGTGCCAGCAGCCAAAACCCCGACAGGACTCCGGGACACCTCACAGATACGCAGTATTTT. Amino acids: CASSQNPDRTPGHLTDTQYF. The chain has TRBV4-2 and TRBJ2-3, with D possibly matching TRBD1 (6 bases). V dropped 2 bases and J dropped 2 bases, with 26 bases sitting between them. CDR3 length: 20 amino acids. Germline V gene sequence: CDR1 LGHNA, CDR2 YNFKEQ.

The V and J genes are TRBV19 and TRBJ1-4; D possibly corresponds to TRBD1 (6 bases). There are 14 residues in the CDR3. Trimming left V 4 bases short and J 4 bases short, with 10 bases between. In germline, CDR1 is LNHDA, CDR2 SQIVND (reference sequence). CDR3 nucleotides: TGTGCCAGTAGTACAACAGGGCTTAATGAAAAACTGTTTTTT. Its translation is CASSTTGLNEKLFF.

The V call is TRBV4-2, the J call TRBJ2-5; no firm D call. The germline V gene encodes CDR1 LGHNA and CDR2 YNFKEQ. This CDR3 contains 15 residues. The V end lost 0 bases, the J end lost 5 bases, and 13 bases lay between the germline ends. Here the CDR3 DNA reads TGTGCCAGCAGCCAAGAATTGTTAGTTGAGGAGACCCAGTACTTC. Amino acid sequence: CASSQELLVEETQYF.

The rearrangement uses TRBV28 and TRBJ2-7, with D perhaps TRBD2 (5 bases). Germline V gives CDR1 MDHEN, CDR2 SYDVKM. Trimming shortened V by 4 bases and J by 1 base, and 8 bases separated the two germline ends. The CDR3 has 13 residues. CDR3 DNA: TGTGCCAGCAGTTCCGGGGTGTCCTACGAGCAGTACTTC. Translating it yields CASSSGVSYEQYF.

This chain links TRBV12-5 with TRBJ1-1, with D unresolved. V lost 3 bases to trimming and J lost 1 base, with 9 bases between them. CDR3 length: 14 amino acids. CDR1 and CDR2 (germline): LGHNT, FRNRAP. The chain's CDR3 is CASGFSVTNTEAFF. The CDR3 nucleotides are TGTGCTAGTGGTTTCAGTGTAACGAACACTGAAGCTTTCTTT. The full variable domain, with the rest looked up from reference TRBV12-5 and TRBJ1-1, is DARVTQTPRHKVTEMGQEVTMRCQPILGHNTVFWYRQTMMQGLELLAYFRNRAPLDDSGMPKDRFSAEMPDATLATLKIQPSEPRDSAVYFCASGFSVTNTEAFFGQGTRLTVV.

The chain is built from TRBV4-3 and TRBJ1-1; D might be TRBD1 (5 bases). V was clipped by 1 base and J by 5 bases, with 17 bases between them. This CDR3 spans 16 amino acids. In germline, CDR1 is LGHNA, CDR2 YSLEER. In DNA, the CDR3 is TGCGCCAGCAGCCAAGTTTCAGGGAGGAGGAAGACTGAAGCTTTCTTT. Protein: CASSQVSGRRKTEAFF.

This chain links TRBV5-6 with TRBJ2-7, with D tentatively TRBD1 (6 bases). V lost 2 bases and J 7 bases, leaving 16 bases between the germline ends. CDR1 and CDR2 from the germline V gene are SGHDT and YYEEEE. The CDR3 length is 14 residues. In DNA, the CDR3 is TGTGCCAGCAGCTTAGGGGACACCCATGGTGAGCAGTACTTC. Translated: CASSLGDTHGEQYF.

The chain combines TRBV7-9 with TRBJ2-1; unclear D gene. Trimming stripped 2 bases from V and 5 bases from J, with 7 bases between. Germline V gene sequence: CDR1 SEHNR, CDR2 FQNEAQ (reference sequence). The CDR3 covers 13 residues. CDR3 DNA sequence: TGTGCCAGCAGCTTATCAGGCAACAATGAGCAGTTCTTC. The encoded protein is CASSLSGNNEQFF.

The chain uses TRBV9 and TRBJ2-5, with 7 bases fitting TRBD1. The assigned J gene may be wrong: the sequence end matches TRBJ2-7 better. Germline CDR1 SGDLS, CDR2 YYNGEE. This CDR3 is 13 amino acids long. The CDR3 region is CASSVGQDYEQYF. CDR3 in DNA: TGTGCCAGCAGCGTCGGACAGGACTACGAGCAGTACTTC.

The chain couples TRBV19 to TRBJ1-2; 11 nucleotides align to TRBD1. The CDR3 is made up of 15 amino acids. Looked up from germline, CDR1 is LNHDA and CDR2 is SQIVND (reference sequence). The V gene end was trimmed by 5 bases and the J gene end by 2 bases; junction bases not matched to a gene: 4. The CDR3 region is CASSSGTGGNYGYTF. Here the CDR3 DNA reads TGTGCCAGTAGTTCTGGGACAGGGGGAAACTATGGCTACACCTTC.

The chain links TRBV28 to TRBJ1-1; possible D gene TRBD1, 5 bases. Trimming took off 3 bases at V and 6 bases at J, with 8 bases between the two ends. Looked up from germline, CDR1 is MDHEN and CDR2 is SYDVKM. The CDR3 totals 12 residues. The CDR3 is CASSFWGAEAFF. DNA of the CDR3: TGTGCCAGCAGTTTTTGGGGGGCTGAAGCTTTCTTT. Full variable domain (rest looked up from reference TRBV28 and TRBJ1-1): DVKVTQSSRYLVKRTGEKVFLECVQDMDHENMFWYRQDPGLGLRLIYFSYDVKMKEKGDIPEGYSVSREKKERFSLILESASTNQTSMYLCASSFWGAEAFFGQGTRLTVV.

This sequence joins TRBV25-1 and TRBJ2-7; TRBD1 aligns across 7 bases. There are 14 residues in the CDR3. Germline V CDR1 and CDR2: MGHDK, SYGVNS. V lost 4 bases, J lost 2 bases, and 5 bases stayed unmatched. CDR3 DNA: TGTGCCAGCAGTGCTACAGGGGAGCCCTACGAGCAGTACTTC. The encoded protein is CASSATGEPYEQYF.

The rearrangement joins TRBV25-1 to TRBJ1-1, with 7 bases that match TRBD1. Germline values: CDR1 MGHDK, CDR2 SYGVNS. The CDR3 has 14 residues. Trimming cost V 0 bases and J 8 bases; bases outside gene matches: 6. This CDR3 is CASSEYEGDSEAFF. CDR3 bases: TGTGCCAGCAGTGAATATGAGGGGGACAGCGAAGCTTTCTTT.

This rearrangement joins TRBV30 to TRBJ1-4; the D gene is possibly TRBD1 (5 bases). CDR3 length equals 13 residues. Germline V gene data show CDR1 as GTSNPN and CDR2 as SVGIG (reference sequence). V was trimmed by 4 bases and J by 6 bases, leaving 12 bases between them. The CDR3 bases are TGTGCCTGGACTGACAGCGAATATGAAAAACTGTTTTTT. Translating it yields CAWTDSEYEKLFF.

This chain uses TRBV4-1 with TRBJ1-1; D might be TRBD1 (6 bases). The germline V and J ends were trimmed by 1 base and 2 bases, with 8 bases remaining between them. Germline V CDR1 and CDR2: MGHRA, YSYEKL. The CDR3 totals 14 residues. The DNA for the CDR3 is TGCGCCAGCAGCCAAGCACAGGGTAACACTGAAGCTTTCTTT. Its protein product is CASSQAQGNTEAFF.

This clone was seen just once. The genes are TRBV5-4 and TRBJ2-7, with D maybe TRBD2 (5 bases). V was cut by 1 base and J by 5 bases, with 16 bases left in between. The CDR3 sequence is 15 residues long. CDR1 and CDR2 (germline): SGHNT, YYREEE (reference sequence). The CDR3 reads CASSLLLDLNHEQYF. CDR3 sequence (DNA): TGTGCCAGCAGCTTGTTACTAGACTTGAACCACGAGCAGTACTTC.